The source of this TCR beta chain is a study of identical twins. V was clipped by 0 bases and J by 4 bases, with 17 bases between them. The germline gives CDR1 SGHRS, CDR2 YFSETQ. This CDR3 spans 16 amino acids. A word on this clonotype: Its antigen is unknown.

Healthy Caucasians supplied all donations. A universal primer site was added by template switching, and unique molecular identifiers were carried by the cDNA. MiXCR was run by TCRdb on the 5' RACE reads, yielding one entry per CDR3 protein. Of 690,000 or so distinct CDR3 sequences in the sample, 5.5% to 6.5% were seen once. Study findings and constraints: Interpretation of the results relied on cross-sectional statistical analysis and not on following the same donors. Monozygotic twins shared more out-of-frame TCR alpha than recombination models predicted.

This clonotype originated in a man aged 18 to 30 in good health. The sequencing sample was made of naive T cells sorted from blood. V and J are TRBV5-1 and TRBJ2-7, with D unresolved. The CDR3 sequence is CASSLEGSLPSYEQYF. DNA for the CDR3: TGCGCCAGCAGCTTGGAGGGATCCCTGCCCTCATACGAGCAGTACTTC.